Given below is one T cell receptor (beta chain) in context. This CDR3 comprises 12 residues. In germline, CDR1 is MNHEY, CDR2 SMNVEV (reference sequence). J was trimmed by 10 bases and V by 8 bases; bases with no gene match: 9. This sample is drawn from a study of blood T cell repertoires in COVID-19. Turning to the study itself: The samples span acute and convalescent COVID-19 from the United States, Italy and Spain. From T cells, B-cell-depleted T cells, or PBMCs came the material, which was cDNA or gDNA.

The authors' processing: Scientists estimated how many nucleated cells there were by amplifying reference gene primers. Clones were read by immunoSEQ multiplex PCR, and TCRdb kept only the in-frame ones, dropping some. Clonal size and the V and J genes are those of that table, whereas D and trimming came from the DNA. The repertoire includes about 68,000 clones, 80% to 90% of them detected once, and more than 2.5% sits in the top ten. This clonotype originated in a man aged 50 or older with acute or convalescent COVID-19. This chain uses TRBV27 with TRBJ2-3; 7 bases match TRBD2. The sequenced sample consisted of peripheral blood. The CDR3, as DNA: TGTGCCAGCGGGGGGGTGGTGAGTCCGCAGTATTTT. Its protein product is CASGGVVSPQYF.